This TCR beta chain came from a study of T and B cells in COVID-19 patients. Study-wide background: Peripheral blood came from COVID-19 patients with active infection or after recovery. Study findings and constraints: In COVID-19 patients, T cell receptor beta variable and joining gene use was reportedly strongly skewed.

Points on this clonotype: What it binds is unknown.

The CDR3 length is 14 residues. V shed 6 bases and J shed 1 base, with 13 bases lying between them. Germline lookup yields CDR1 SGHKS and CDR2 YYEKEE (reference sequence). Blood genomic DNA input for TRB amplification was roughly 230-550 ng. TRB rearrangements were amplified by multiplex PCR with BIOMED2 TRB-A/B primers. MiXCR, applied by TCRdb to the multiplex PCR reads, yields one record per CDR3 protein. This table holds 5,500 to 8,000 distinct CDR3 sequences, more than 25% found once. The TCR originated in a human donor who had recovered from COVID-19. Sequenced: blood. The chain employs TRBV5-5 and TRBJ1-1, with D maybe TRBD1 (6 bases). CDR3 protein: CASTPKGGNTEAFF. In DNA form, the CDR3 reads TGTGCCAGCACACCAAAAGGGGGGAACACTGAAGCTTTCTTT.